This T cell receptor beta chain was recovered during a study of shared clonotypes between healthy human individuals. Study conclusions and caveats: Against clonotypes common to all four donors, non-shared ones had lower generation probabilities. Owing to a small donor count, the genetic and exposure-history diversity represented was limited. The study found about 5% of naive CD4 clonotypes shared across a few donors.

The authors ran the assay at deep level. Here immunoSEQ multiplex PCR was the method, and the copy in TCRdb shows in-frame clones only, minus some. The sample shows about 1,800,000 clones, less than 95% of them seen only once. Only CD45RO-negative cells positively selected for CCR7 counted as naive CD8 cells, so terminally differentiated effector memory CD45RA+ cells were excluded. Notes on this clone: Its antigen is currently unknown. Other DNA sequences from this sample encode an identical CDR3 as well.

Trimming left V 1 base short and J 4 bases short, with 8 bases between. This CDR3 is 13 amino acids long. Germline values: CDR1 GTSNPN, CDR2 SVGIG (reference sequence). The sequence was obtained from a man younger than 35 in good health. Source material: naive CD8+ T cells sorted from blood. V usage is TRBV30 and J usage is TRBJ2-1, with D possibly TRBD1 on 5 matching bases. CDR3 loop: CAWSGQLYNEQFF. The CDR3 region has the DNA TGTGCCTGGAGTGGACAGCTTTACAATGAGCAGTTCTTC. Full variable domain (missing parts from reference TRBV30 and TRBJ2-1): SQTIHQWPATLVQPVGSPLSLECTVEGTSNPNLYWYRQAAGRGLQLLFYSVGIGQISSEVPQNLSASRPQDRQFILSSKKLLLSDSGFYLCAWSGQLYNEQFFGPGTRLTVL.